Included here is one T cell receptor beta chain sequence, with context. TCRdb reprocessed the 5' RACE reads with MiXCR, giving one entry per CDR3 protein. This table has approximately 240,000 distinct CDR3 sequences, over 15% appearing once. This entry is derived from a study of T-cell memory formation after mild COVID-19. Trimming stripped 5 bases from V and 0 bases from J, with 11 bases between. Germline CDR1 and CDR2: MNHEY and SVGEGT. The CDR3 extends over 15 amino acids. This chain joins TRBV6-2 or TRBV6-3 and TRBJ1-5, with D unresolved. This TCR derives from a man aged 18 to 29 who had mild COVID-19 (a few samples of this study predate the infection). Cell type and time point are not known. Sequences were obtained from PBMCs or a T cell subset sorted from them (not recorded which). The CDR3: CASSPGFYSNQPQHF. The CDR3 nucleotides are TGTGCCAGCAGTCCCGGGTTTTATAGCAATCAGCCCCAGCATTTT.